One sample yielded the 13 T cell receptor beta chains listed below, sequenced in a study of CD8 T cells in ankylosing spondylitis. A single record per CDR3 protein comes from TCRdb applying MiXCR to the 5' RACE reads. This sample has a few hundred thousand distinct CDR3 sequences, with less than 25% found just once. The sequenced material came from blood, either unsorted or a sorted T cell fraction (not recorded which). These receptors came from a female donor with ankylosing spondylitis or in good health (not recorded which).

CDR3 nucleotides: TGCAGTGCTAGCACAGGCTGGAGCTCCTACGAGCAGTACTTC. The encoded protein is CSASTGWSSYEQYF. The genes are TRBV20-1 and TRBJ2-7; D possibly corresponds to TRBD1 (5 bases). The CDR3 sequence is 14 residues long. In germline, CDR1 is DFQATT, CDR2 SNEGSKA (reference sequence). The V end was cut by 3 bases, the J end by 0 bases, with 12 bases between.

The gene calls are TRBV5-1 and TRBJ2-1, with a weak D call TRBD2 (6 bases). Trimming cost V 4 bases and J 1 base, with 15 bases left between them. In germline, CDR1 is SGHRS, CDR2 YFSETQ. This CDR3 is 16 amino acids long. CDR3 bases: TGCGCCAGCAGCCCGGGCCGTGGAGGGTCCTACAATGAGCAGTTCTTC. This gives the protein CASSPGRGGSYNEQFF.

The CDR3, as DNA: TGTGCCAGCAAACTAGGGACTAGCGGGAGTACCAATACGCAGTATTTT. Amino acid sequence: CASKLGTSGSTNTQYF. V usage is TRBV7-2 and J usage is TRBJ2-3, with TRBD2 matching 14 bases. CDR1 and CDR2 from the germline V gene are SGHTA and FQGNSA. With V trimmed by 7 bases and J by 7 bases, 10 bases remained unmatched. The CDR3 has 16 amino acids.

This clonotype was picked up a small number of times. The chain joins TRBV7-2 to TRBJ1-1; no definite D call. V was shortened by 0 bases and J by 10 bases, with 12 bases between the two germline ends. The CDR3 totals 13 residues. The germline V gene encodes CDR1 SGHTA and CDR2 FQGNSA. The CDR3 DNA follows: TGTGCCAGCAGCTTAGCGGTGGAGGCACGAGCTTTCTTT. It specifies CASSLAVEARAFF.

The table lists this clonotype with many counts. J is TRBJ2-3 and V is TRBV20-1, with 10 bases identical to TRBD1. Trimming cost V 3 bases and J 0 bases; bases outside gene matches: 3. CDR1 DFQATT and CDR2 SNEGSKA come from the germline V gene (reference sequence). The CDR3 consists of 15 residues. The CDR3 nucleotides are TGCAGTGCTAGGAGGACAGGGGGTAGCACAGATACGCAGTATTTT. This gives the protein CSARRTGGSTDTQYF.

This clonotype was observed many times. CDR3 in DNA: TGTGCCAGCAGCTTAAGTGGGGGAGTCTACAATGAGCAGTTCTTC. Its protein is CASSLSGGVYNEQFF. This chain links TRBV7-3 with TRBJ2-1; either TRBD1 or TRBD2 may fit D (5 bases each). CDR3 length: 15 residues. V lost 1 base and J 3 bases, leaving 10 bases between the germline ends. Looked up from germline, CDR1 is SGHTA and CDR2 is FQGTGA.

This clonotype was observed at least ten times. J is TRBJ1-2 and V is TRBV20-1, with TRBD1 identical over 9 bases. The CDR3 is 15 residues long. Germline V gives CDR1 DFQATT, CDR2 SNEGSKA (reference sequence). Trimming removed 2 bases from V and 8 bases from J; junction bases left unmatched: 12. The CDR3 bases are TGCAGTGCTAGACGCCCCGGGACAGGGCGTGAGGGCTACACCTTC. Translated: CSARRPGTGREGYTF.

This clonotype was counted many times. The V gene is TRBV6-2 or TRBV6-3, the J gene TRBJ2-6; D may match TRBD1 or TRBD2 (5 bases each). With 0 bases removed from V and 3 bases from J, the gap between germline ends came to 9 bases. The CDR3 has 16 residues. Germline CDR1 is MNHEY and CDR2 is SVGEGT. The CDR3: CASSYSRGFGANVLTF. The CDR3 DNA follows: TGTGCCAGCAGTTACTCGAGGGGATTTGGGGCCAACGTCCTGACTTTC.

This sequence joins TRBV20-1 and TRBJ2-3; perhaps TRBD1 as D (5 bases). The length of the CDR3 is 15 residues. The germline CDR1 and CDR2 sequences are DFQATT and SNEGSKA (reference sequence). The germline V and J ends were trimmed by 6 bases and 4 bases, with 20 bases remaining between them. The CDR3, as DNA: TGCAGTGCATTAGACCTGCAGGGTCCACCAGATACGCAGTATTTT. Amino acid sequence: CSALDLQGPPDTQYF.

Only a few counts were recorded for this clonotype. The chain combines TRBV18 with TRBJ1-1, with D unclear. Trimming removed 2 bases from V and 1 base from J, with 8 bases in between. Germline V gene data show CDR1 as KGHSH and CDR2 as LQKENI. CDR3 length equals 14 residues. CDR3 sequence reads: CASSPGGKNTEAFF. The CDR3 DNA is TGTGCCAGCTCACCAGGAGGGAAGAACACTGAAGCTTTCTTT.

This chain joins TRBV24-1 and TRBJ2-2; TRBD2 is a possible D gene (5 bases). Looked up from germline, CDR1 is KGHDR and CDR2 is SFDVKD. This CDR3 is 14 amino acids long. The V gene lost 5 bases and the J gene lost 4 bases, with 10 bases spanning the gap. The CDR3 coding sequence is TGTGCCACCAGTGCCCAAGGGAGCACCGGGGAGCTGTTTTTT. Residues: CATSAQGSTGELFF.

J is TRBJ2-3 and V is TRBV5-6; D is tentatively TRBD1 or TRBD2 (6 bases each). The CDR3 spans 16 residues. V was cut by 4 bases and J by 0 bases, with 15 bases left in between. Germline V gene lookup returns CDR1 SGHDT and CDR2 YYEEEE. This CDR3 is CASSRGDIRSTDTQYF. CDR3 nucleotide sequence: TGTGCCAGCAGCCGCGGGGACATACGAAGCACAGATACGCAGTATTTT.

The CDR3 sequence: CASSLDHTQETQYF. The CDR3 DNA is TGCGCCAGCAGCCTGGATCATACCCAAGAGACCCAGTACTTC. The chain couples TRBV5-1 to TRBJ2-5; no reliable D call. Germline V gives CDR1 SGHRS, CDR2 YFSETQ. The CDR3 covers 14 residues. V dropped 4 bases and J dropped 1 base, with 11 bases sitting between them.